This entry concerns a single T cell receptor beta chain. The assay was immunoSEQ multiplex PCR, and TCRdb's table has in-frame clones only and misses some. The sample consists of some 120,000 clones, over 90% of them appearing once. The entry originates in a study of control samples from healthy donors and cancer patients. The germline V gene encodes CDR1 MGHDK and CDR2 SYGVNS. V lost 5 bases and J lost 0, with 14 bases in between. The CDR3 runs to 16 residues. Sequences were obtained from blood. This sequence joins TRBV25-1 and TRBJ1-3; D call uncertain. The TCR originated in a man aged 25 to 40 in good health. This CDR3 is CASSLWIVASGNTIYF. DNA for the CDR3: TGTGCCAGCAGTCTTTGGATAGTTGCCTCTGGAAACACCATATATTTT.